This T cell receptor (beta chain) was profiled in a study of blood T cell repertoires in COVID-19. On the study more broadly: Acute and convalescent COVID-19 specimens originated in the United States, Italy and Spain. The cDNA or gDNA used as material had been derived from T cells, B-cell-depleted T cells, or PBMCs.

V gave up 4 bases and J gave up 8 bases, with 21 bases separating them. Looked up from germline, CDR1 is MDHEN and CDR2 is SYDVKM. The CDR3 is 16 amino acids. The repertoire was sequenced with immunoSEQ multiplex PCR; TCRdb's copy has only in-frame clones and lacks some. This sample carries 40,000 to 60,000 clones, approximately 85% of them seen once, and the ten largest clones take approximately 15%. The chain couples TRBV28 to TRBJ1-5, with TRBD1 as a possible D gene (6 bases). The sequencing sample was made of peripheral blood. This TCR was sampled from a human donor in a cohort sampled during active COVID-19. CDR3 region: CASSYRSAGASKPQHF. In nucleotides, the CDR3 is TGTGCCAGCAGTTACCGGTCGGCGGGGGCTAGTAAGCCCCAGCATTTT.